This T cell receptor (beta chain) was sequenced during a study of cytomegalovirus exposure and HLA in healthy donors. It was with 60 Vbeta and 13 Jbeta primers that the PCR ran. Some clones are missing from TCRdb's copy, which holds only in-frame ones; the method was immunoSEQ multiplex PCR. The sample includes approximately 140,000 clones, under 90% seen only once; the top ten take 0.7%. CDR1 and CDR2 from the germline V gene are SGHVS and FNYEAQ. This CDR3 is 15 amino acids long. Trimming removed 4 bases from V and 10 bases from J; junction bases left unmatched: 5. Sequenced input: PBMCs. This chain joins TRBV7-6 and TRBJ2-1; 15 positions match TRBD2. The sequence was collected from a man aged 18 to 29 in good health and CMV-seronegative. CDR3 in amino acids: CASSSWTSGGAEQFF. In DNA, the CDR3 is TGTGCCAGCAGCTCCTGGACTAGCGGGGGGGCGGAGCAGTTCTTC.